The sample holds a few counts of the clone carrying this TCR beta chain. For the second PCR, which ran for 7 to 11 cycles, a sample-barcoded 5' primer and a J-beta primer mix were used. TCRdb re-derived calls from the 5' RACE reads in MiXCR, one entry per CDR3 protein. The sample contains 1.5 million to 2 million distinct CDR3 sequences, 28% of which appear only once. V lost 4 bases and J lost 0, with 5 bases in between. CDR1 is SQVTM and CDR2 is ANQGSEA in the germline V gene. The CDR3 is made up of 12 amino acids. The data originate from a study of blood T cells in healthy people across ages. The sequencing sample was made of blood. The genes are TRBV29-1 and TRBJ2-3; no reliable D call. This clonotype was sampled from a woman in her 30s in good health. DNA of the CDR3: TGCAGCGTTGCCTCTAGCACAGATACGCAGTATTTT. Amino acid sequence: CSVASSTDTQYF.